This T cell receptor beta chain was identified in a study of blood T cell repertoires in COVID-19. This CDR3 has 16 amino acids. V dropped 2 bases and J dropped 2 bases, with 10 bases sitting between them. Germline assignment: CDR1 MNHEY and CDR2 SVGAGI. Profiling relied on immunoSEQ multiplex PCR, and the TCRdb table lists in-frame clones only, not all of them. The profile covers around 250,000 clones, with around 88% appearing a single time and more than 9% taken by the ten largest. Sequencing was carried out using peripheral blood. This clonotype was sampled from a man older than 75 with acute or convalescent COVID-19. This sequence joins TRBV6-5 and TRBJ1-6, with a tentative D call TRBD1 (6 bases). The CDR3 is CASSYGGDTYNSPLHF. CDR3 coding DNA: TGTGCCAGCAGTTACGGGGGGGACACCTATAATTCACCCCTCCACTTT.